These 11 T cell receptor beta chains share one sample of origin, sequenced in a study of T-cell reconstitution after alpha-beta-depleted transplantation in children. A TCRbeta library incorporating unique molecular identifiers was prepared. TCRdb passed the PCR reads through MiXCR, listing each CDR3 protein once. The sample holds around 960,000 distinct CDR3 sequences, roughly 31% seen once. Sequences were derived from PBMCs, mostly from graft donor cells, sampled 360 days after TCRalphabeta/CD19-depleted stem cell transplant. These receptors all come from a boy in the first two years of life who had a stem cell transplant for SCID, so the T cells may come from the graft donor.

The chain has TRBV27 and TRBJ2-7; tentatively, D is TRBD1 or TRBD2 (5 bases each). CDR3 size: 15 residues. Germline V gives CDR1 MNHEY, CDR2 SMNVEV (reference sequence). Trimming removed 0 bases at V and 2 bases at J, with 11 bases between. CDR3 amino acids: CASSLSGTRAYEQYF. The DNA of the CDR3 is TGTGCCAGCAGTTTATCTGGGACCAGGGCCTACGAGCAGTACTTC.

The chain recombines TRBV2 with TRBJ1-3; D gene ambiguous. V gave up 3 bases and J gave up 0 bases, with 15 bases separating them. Germline V gene lookup returns CDR1 SNHLY and CDR2 FYNNEI. This CDR3 has 17 residues. DNA of the CDR3: TGTGCCAGCAGTGAGGGAGGATTTGCCCTCTCTGGAAACACCATATATTTT. This codes for CASSEGGFALSGNTIYF. Together with reference TRBV2 and TRBJ1-3, the CDR3 gives the full variable domain: EPEVTQTPSHQVTQMGQEVILRCVPISNHLYFYWYRQILGQKVEFLVSFYNNEISEKSEIFDDQFSVERPDGSNFTLKIRSTKLEDSAMYFCASSEGGFALSGNTIYFGEGSWLTVV.

The CDR3 sequence: CSVDSTGGKNEQFF. The CDR3 bases are TGCAGCGTTGATAGTACAGGGGGCAAAAATGAGCAGTTCTTC. The chain uses TRBV29-1 and TRBJ2-1; the match to TRBD1 covers 9 bases. In germline, CDR1 is SQVTM, CDR2 ANQGSEA. Trimming at V came to 3 bases and at J to 7 bases, leaving 7 bases not matched to a gene. The CDR3 extends over 14 amino acids.

The V call is TRBV9, the J call TRBJ2-1; the D is unclear. The CDR3 is made up of 14 amino acids. The V gene's germline CDR1 is SGDLS and CDR2 YYNGEE. V lost 0 bases, J lost 7 bases, and 11 bases lay in between. CDR3 residues: CASSVGAFGNEQFF. DNA of the CDR3: TGTGCCAGCAGCGTAGGGGCCTTCGGGAATGAGCAGTTCTTC.

This clonotype was counted between two and nine times. The rearrangement joins TRBV6-2 or TRBV6-3 to TRBJ1-6; no firm D call. Germline CDR1 MNHEY, CDR2 SVGEGT. The CDR3 extends over 18 amino acids. V lost 3 bases to trimming and J lost 0 bases, with 15 bases between them. CDR3 protein: CASSYPRFSSSYNSPLHF. As DNA, the CDR3 is TGTGCCAGCAGTTATCCCAGATTTTCGAGCTCCTATAATTCACCCCTCCACTTT.

This clonotype was seen a few times. V is TRBV4-3 and J is TRBJ2-1, with D possibly called TRBD1 or TRBD2 (5 bases each). CDR1 is LGHNA, CDR2 YSLEER, per germline. The ends were cut back, 0 bases at V and 0 bases at J, with 12 bases in the middle. This CDR3 is built from 17 residues. The CDR3 DNA is TGCGCCAGCAGCCAAGATATCGGGACGGGCTCCTACAATGAGCAGTTCTTC. Translating it yields CASSQDIGTGSYNEQFF.

This chain uses TRBV12-3 or TRBV12-4 with TRBJ2-1; D call uncertain. The CDR3 runs 15 residues. The V end was cut by 3 bases, the J end by 5 bases, with 14 bases between. The CDR3 bases are TGTGCCAGCAGTTTGCGGCTACTTACGGACAATGAGCAGTTCTTC. It specifies CASSLRLLTDNEQFF.

This rearrangement joins TRBV24-1 to TRBJ2-1; TRBD2 might be the D (6 bases). The CDR3 totals 15 residues. V was shortened by 5 bases and J by 6 bases, with 16 bases between the two germline ends. Germline V gives CDR1 KGHDR, CDR2 SFDVKD. CDR3 sequence: CATSVAEGYRNEQFF. As DNA, the CDR3 is TGTGCCACCAGTGTTGCGGAGGGTTACCGCAATGAGCAGTTCTTC.

This clonotype was found a few times. This chain connects TRBV5-1 to TRBJ2-5; D call uncertain. The ends were cut back, 0 bases at V and 4 bases at J, with 7 bases in the middle. The CDR3 runs to 13 residues. Germline CDR1 is SGHRS and CDR2 is YFSETQ. The CDR3 DNA is TGCGCCAGCAGCTTGGCAGACGGAGAGACCCAGTACTTC. Protein sequence: CASSLADGETQYF.

The J gene is TRBJ2-1, the V gene TRBV11-1; no clear D. V was trimmed by 6 bases and J by 0 bases, leaving 12 bases between them. Germline CDR1 reads SGHAT; CDR2 reads FQDESV (reference sequence). The CDR3 is made up of 15 amino acids. In nucleotides, the CDR3 is TGTGCCAGCAGGTTTGGATGGGGCTCCTACAATGAGCAGTTCTTC. The encoded protein is CASRFGWGSYNEQFF.

This clonotype was seen more than once but under ten times. The V call is TRBV9, the J call TRBJ2-2, with a weak D call TRBD2 (5 bases). This CDR3 has 14 amino acids. Per germline, CDR1 SGDLS and CDR2 YYNGEE. The ends were cut back, 0 bases at V and 4 bases at J, with 7 bases in the middle. The CDR3 sequence is CASSVAGSTGELFF. The DNA for the CDR3 is TGTGCCAGCAGCGTAGCGGGGAGCACCGGGGAGCTGTTTTTT.